This is a list of T cell receptor beta chains from one sample in a study of OX40 agonist ivuxolimab in advanced cancers. Profiling relied on immunoSEQ multiplex PCR, and the TCRdb table lists in-frame clones only, not all of them. The profile shows roughly 56,000 clones, 80% to 90% of them singletons. Sequenced material: CD4+ or CD8+ T cells sorted from blood, taken in a trial of the OX40 agonist ivuxolimab. All receptors come from an adult with an advanced solid tumor such as melanoma, head and neck, liver or kidney cancer. CDR3s include the opening cysteine and the closing phenylalanine or tryptophan. The D gene is left open where the match is weak. Size is omitted from some rows. Given values are once, few, many or a class for expanded clones.

J | D | size | V | DNA | CDR3
TRBJ2-3 | - | - | TRBV5-4 | TGTGCCAGCAGCTTGGAGGCCACAGATACGCAGTATTTT | CASSLEATDTQYF
TRBJ2-7 | - | - | TRBV6-5 | TGTGCCAGCGGGAGAACCTACGAGCAGTACTTC | CASGRTYEQYF
TRBJ2-5 | - | - | TRBV6-6 | TGTGCCAGCAGTTATAACCCAGAGACCCAGTACTTC | CASSYNPETQYF
TRBJ2-6 | - | - | TRBV28 | TGTGCCAGCAGTTTAGAGGGACTCTCTATCTCTGGGGCCAACGTCCTGACTTTC | CASSLEGLSISGANVLTF
TRBJ1-1 | - | - | TRBV7-2 | TGTGCCAGCAGCTTAGCCACAGCATATGAAGCTTTCTTT | CASSLATAYEAFF
TRBJ2-7 | - | - | TRBV5-4 | TGTGCCAGCAGCTTGAATCTCCCCTACGAGCAGTACTTC | CASSLNLPYEQYF
TRBJ2-7 | - | - | TRBV4-1 | TGCGCCAGCAGCCAAGAGTATCAGTGGGAGCAGTACTTC | CASSQEYQWEQYF
TRBJ2-7 | - | - | TRBV19 | TGTGCCAGTAGTATTAGGGGCCTCCCCTACGAGCAGTACTTC | CASSIRGLPYEQYF
TRBJ1-4 | - | - | TRBV19 | TGTGCCAGTAGTTTGGTGGATGGAGAAGAAAAACTGTTTTTT | CASSLVDGEEKLFF
TRBJ2-5 | - | - | TRBV6-1 | TGTGCCAGCAGTGAATGGGTTGAGCAGTACTTC | CASSEWVEQYF
TRBJ1-4 | - | - | TRBV15 | TGTGCCACCAGCAGAGCCCACTCAGGGTTGGTGCGCGAAAAACTGTTTTTT | CATSRAHSGLVREKLFF
TRBJ2-5 | TRBD2 | - | TRBV27 | TGTGCCAGCAGTTCGACTAGCGGGAGCTACCAAGAGACCCAGTACTTC | CASSSTSGSYQETQYF
TRBJ2-3 | - | few | TRBV6-6 | TGTGCCAGCAGTTACGTCATATCCGAGGGCACGCAGTATTTT | CASSYVISEGTQYF
TRBJ2-1 | TRBD2 | few | TRBV7-9 | TGTGCCAGCAGCCCTACTAGCGGAGCTTACAATGAGCAGTTCTTC | CASSPTSGAYNEQFF
TRBJ2-3 | TRBD1 | - | TRBV5-1 | TGCGCCAGCAGCCCGGACAGGGACACAGATACGCAGTATTTT | CASSPDRDTDTQYF
TRBJ2-7 | - | once | TRBV18 | TGTGCCAGCTCACCATCTGATGAGAGTTCCTACGAGCAGTACTTC | CASSPSDESSYEQYF
TRBJ2-1 | - | - | TRBV11-2 | TGTGCCAGCAGCTTAGGAAGCGTCTACAATGAGCAGTTCTTC | CASSLGSVYNEQFF
TRBJ1-2 | TRBD1 | - | TRBV19 | TGTGCCAGTAGTATAACAGGGGATGCTGGCTACACCTTC | CASSITGDAGYTF
TRBJ2-5 | - | - | TRBV15 | TGTGCCACCAGCAGAGATCTGGTTGAACAAGAGACCCAGTACTTC | CATSRDLVEQETQYF
TRBJ1-4 | - | - | TRBV5-1 | TGCGCCAGCAGCACCACGGACAGTAATAATGAAAAACTGTTTTTT | CASSTTDSNNEKLFF
TRBJ1-4 | - | few | TRBV7-9 | TGTGCCAGCAGCGATAATGAAAAACTGTTTTTT | CASSDNEKLFF
TRBJ2-3 | - | once | TRBV6-1 | TGTGCCAGCAGTGAAGGGATAGGACCAGATACGCAGTATTTT | CASSEGIGPDTQYF
TRBJ2-7 | TRBD1 | - | TRBV5-1 | TGCGCCAGCAGTAGGTCAGGGGGTACCTACGAGCAGTACTTC | CASSRSGGTYEQYF
TRBJ1-5 | - | few | TRBV18 | TGTGCCAGCTCACCGGGCGGAGGGGGAAGCAATCAGCCCCAGCATTTT | CASSPGGGGSNQPQHF
TRBJ1-3 | - | - | TRBV9 | TGTGCCAGCAGCGTAGGGTTCGGGTCGAGTGGAAACACCATATATTTT | CASSVGFGSSGNTIYF
TRBJ2-7 | - | - | TRBV27 | TGTGCCAGCAGTTTTCGAGGCCCCTTCGAGCAGTACTTC | CASSFRGPFEQYF
TRBJ2-3 | TRBD1 | - | TRBV2 | TGTGCCAGCGGGGACAGGGGGCGAACAGATACGCAGTATTTT | CASGDRGRTDTQYF
TRBJ2-2 | - | - | TRBV11-2 | TGTGCCAGCAGCTTAGCCCCAGGGGGAGGATGGACCGGGGAGCTGTTTTTT | CASSLAPGGGWTGELFF
TRBJ2-2 | - | - | TRBV28 | TGTGCCAGCAGTTTTCGAGGGTATCAGTCCGGGGAGCTGTTTTTT | CASSFRGYQSGELFF
TRBJ1-2 | - | - | TRBV19 | TGTGCCAGTAGTTCCAATGGACGGTCCGATGGGCTTTATGGCTACACCTTC | CASSSNGRSDGLYGYTF
TRBJ2-3 | - | - | TRBV4-1 | TGCGCCAGCAGGGCATTAAAGGTTTCAGATACGCAGTATTTT | CASRALKVSDTQYF
TRBJ1-1 | - | - | TRBV14 | TGTGCCAGCAGCCTTGCCGGGACACTGAACACTGAAGCTTTCTTT | CASSLAGTLNTEAFF
TRBJ2-5 | - | - | TRBV7-3 | TGTGCCAGCAGCTTGAGTTTTGGCAGGGAACAGACCCAGTACTTC | CASSLSFGREQTQYF
TRBJ2-7 | - | - | TRBV5-4 | TGTGCCAGCAGCTTGTTTGGGATAACCCCGGACTACGAGCAGTACTTC | CASSLFGITPDYEQYF
TRBJ1-1 | - | - | TRBV15 | TGTGCCACCAGCAGACCAGGGTCGGGCACTGAAGCTTTCTTT | CATSRPGSGTEAFF
TRBJ1-5 | - | - | TRBV28 | TGTGCCAGCAGCCATGAGATAGGGGCCTGGAATCAGCCCCAGCATTTT | CASSHEIGAWNQPQHF
TRBJ1-6 | TRBD1 | - | TRBV30 | TGTGCCTTCGCTACAGGGGAGAGATCACCCCTCCACTTT | CAFATGERSPLHF
TRBJ1-1 | - | - | TRBV18 | TGTGCCAGCTCCCACCGAGACAGAGTAGATGAAGCTTTCTTT | CASSHRDRVDEAFF
TRBJ2-7 | TRBD2 | - | TRBV19 | TGTGCCAGTAGTACTGTAGCGGGAGGGGACTCCTACGAGCAGTACTTC | CASSTVAGGDSYEQYF
TRBJ2-1 | - | - | TRBV14 | TGTGCCAGCAGCCAAGATTATAGGCCTACCTACAATGAGCAGTTCTTC | CASSQDYRPTYNEQFF
TRBJ2-1 | TRBD2 | medium-sized | TRBV7-3 | TGTGCCAGCAGCTCAGGAGGTAGCGGGAGGCCTCACAATGAGCAGTTCTTC | CASSSGGSGRPHNEQFF
TRBJ2-4 | - | - | TRBV9 | TGTGCCAGCAGCCCGACGGGACAGCGGGACCTACAACGTCAGTACTTC | CASSPTGQRDLQRQYF
TRBJ1-1 | - | - | TRBV11-2 | TGTGCCAGCAGCTTAGTGCCAAAAGGGCCCAAGGCCACTGAAGCTTTCTTT | CASSLVPKGPKATEAFF
TRBJ2-4 | - | - | TRBV10-3 | TGTGCCATCAGTGAGTCAAGTGGGGGGCACATTCAGTACTTC | CAISESSGGHIQYF
TRBJ1-6 | - | - | TRBV25-1 | TGTGCCAGCGGTCCCGGGGCCTGGGATTCACCCCTCCACTTT | CASGPGAWDSPLHF
TRBJ2-5 | - | - | TRBV27 | TGTGCCAGCAGTTTATGGGGCGGGAAGGAGACCCAGTACTTC | CASSLWGGKETQYF
TRBJ2-1 | TRBD2 | - | TRBV10-3 | TGTGCCATCAGTGAGTCGTCGGGACTAGCGGGCTACAATGAGCAGTTCTTC | CAISESSGLAGYNEQFF
TRBJ1-6 | - | - | TRBV28 | TGTGCCAGCAGTTTAGGAAGCAGGTCCCTCCACTTT | CASSLGSRSLHF